The 26 T cell receptor beta chains below all came from one sample that was sequenced in a study of blood T cells in healthy people across ages. Through a sample-barcoded 5' primer and a J-beta primer mix, a second PCR was run for roughly 6 to 12 cycles. A single record per CDR3 protein comes from TCRdb applying MiXCR to the 5' RACE reads. Altogether over 600,000 distinct CDR3 sequences are present, approximately 60% being singletons, with the ten largest covering under 30%. The sample consisted of blood. Every receptor here comes from a man aged 35-49 years in good health.

The genes are TRBV29-1 and TRBJ2-7; D may be TRBD1 (7 bases). Between the trimmed V and J ends, which lost 7 bases and 3 bases, there was a span of 13 bases. Germline-derived CDR1 and CDR2 are SQVTM and ANQGSEA. This CDR3 has 12 amino acids. CDR3 in amino acids: CSGGTADYEQYF. CDR3 DNA: TGCAGCGGCGGGACAGCCGACTACGAGCAGTACTTC.

In its sample, this clonotype was seen a few times. The V call is TRBV10-3, the J call TRBJ2-1; 9 bases map to TRBD2. Germline CDR1 and CDR2: ENHRY and SYGVKD. After removal of 4 bases from V and 7 bases from J, the junction contained 11 bases not matched to a gene. The CDR3 covers 16 residues. CDR3 loop: CAISVRGSGGKNEQFF. CDR3 in DNA: TGTGCCATCAGTGTAAGGGGTAGCGGGGGTAAAAATGAGCAGTTCTTC.

Here the CDR3 DNA reads TGTGCCTGGAGCGGACAGGGTCGAACCTCTGGGGCCAACGTCCTGACTTTC. Translation gives CAWSGQGRTSGANVLTF. The rearrangement links TRBV30 to TRBJ2-6, with 8 bases fitting TRBD1. The CDR3 is made up of 17 amino acids. Germline V gives CDR1 GTSNPN, CDR2 SVGIG (reference sequence). V lost 3 bases to trimming and J lost 0 bases; unmatched junction nucleotides: 7.

The V and J genes are TRBV6-4 and TRBJ1-2; 7 bases fit TRBD1. This CDR3 contains 17 residues. From germline, CDR1 is MRHNA and CDR2 SNTAGT. Trimming removed 3 bases from V and 5 bases from J; junction bases left unmatched: 15. The CDR3 spells CASSESVYTGEFYGYTF. As DNA, the CDR3 is TGTGCCAGCAGTGAGAGTGTCTACACAGGGGAGTTTTATGGCTACACCTTC.

This clonotype was found a few times. The chain links TRBV13 to TRBJ2-3; D not certain. This CDR3 spans 16 amino acids. Germline CDR1 reads PRHDT; CDR2 reads FYEKMQ (reference sequence). V lost 7 bases and J lost 5, with 22 bases in between. The CDR3 sequence is CASNPGVGFGQDTQYF. The CDR3, as DNA: TGTGCCAGCAACCCCGGAGTGGGATTCGGGCAAGATACGCAGTATTTT. Using reference TRBV13 and TRBJ2-3 for the parts outside the CDR3, the full variable domain is AAGVIQSPRHLIKEKRETATLKCYPIPRHDTVYWYQQGPGQDPQFLISFYEKMQSDKGSIPDRFSAQQFSDYHSELNMSSLELGDSALYFCASNPGVGFGQDTQYFGPGTRLTVL.

The rearrangement joins TRBV6-2 or TRBV6-3 to TRBJ2-3; D is perhaps TRBD2 (6 bases). The germline gives CDR1 MNHEY, CDR2 SVGEGT. The V end lost 6 bases, the J end lost 5 bases, and 12 bases lay between the germline ends. The CDR3 length is 13 residues. The CDR3 region has the DNA TGTGCCAGCAGGGAGGGAGGCGGAGATACGCAGTATTTT. Translation: CASREGGGDTQYF.

The V and J genes are TRBV7-9 and TRBJ1-5; no reliable D call. The germline V and J ends were trimmed by 4 bases and 7 bases, with 8 bases remaining between them. Germline V CDR1 and CDR2: SEHNR, FQNEAQ (reference sequence). The CDR3 is 12 residues long. CDR3 sequence (DNA): TGTGCCAGCAGCTCCTGGGAACAGCCCCAGCATTTT. This translates into CASSSWEQPQHF.

The chain is built from TRBV10-3 and TRBJ2-3; TRBD1 matches at 10 bases. The ends lost 7 bases at V and 7 bases at J; junction bases unmatched: 11. The CDR3 loop spans 15 amino acids. Looked up from germline, CDR1 is ENHRY and CDR2 is SYGVKD. CDR3 in amino acids: CAIKEGTGELNTQYF. DNA for the CDR3: TGTGCCATCAAAGAAGGGACAGGGGAATTGAATACGCAGTATTTT.

This chain uses TRBV5-1 with TRBJ2-1; D gene unclear. Germline CDR1 reads SGHRS; CDR2 reads YFSETQ. Between the trimmed V and J ends, which lost 4 bases and 10 bases, there was a span of 12 bases. The CDR3 contains 12 residues. CDR3 sequence (DNA): TGCGCCAGCAGCGATAAAGCCTTCGAGCAGTTCTTC. It translates to CASSDKAFEQFF.

Only one count was recorded for this clonotype. CDR3 loop: CASSDGRGDYNEQFF. The CDR3 bases are TGCGCCAGCAGCGACGGGAGGGGGGATTACAATGAGCAGTTCTTC. The chain carries TRBV4-3 and TRBJ2-1; 8 bases line up with TRBD2. Unmatched junction bases numbered 7, after V lost 5 bases and J lost 4 bases. The CDR3 totals 15 residues. The germline V gene encodes CDR1 LGHNA and CDR2 YSLEER.

The genes are TRBV20-1 and TRBJ2-7, with 10 bases fitting TRBD2. J gave up 0 bases and V 2 bases, and 1 base lay outside the gene matches. The CDR3 extends over 14 amino acids. Germline V gene data show CDR1 as DFQATT and CDR2 as SNEGSKA (reference sequence). Here the CDR3 DNA reads TGCAGTGCTAGACTAGCGGGAGACTCCTACGAGCAGTACTTC. Amino acids: CSARLAGDSYEQYF.

The J gene is TRBJ2-3, the V gene TRBV3-1, with D unclear. The V and J ends lost 10 bases and 1 base respectively, with 15 bases between them. The CDR3 spans 14 residues. CDR1 is LGHDT and CDR2 is YNNKEL in the germline V gene (reference sequence). The CDR3 here is CATRFKAGTDTQYF. The CDR3 nucleotides read TGTGCCACTAGATTCAAGGCCGGCACAGATACGCAGTATTTT.

This clonotype was observed a few times. CDR3 nucleotides: TGCGCCAGCAGCTGGAGGCCCCAGGCTTATGGCTACACCTTC. Its translation is CASSWRPQAYGYTF. The rearrangement uses TRBV5-1 and TRBJ1-2; D is unresolved. The V gene's germline CDR1 is SGHRS and CDR2 YFSETQ. The V gene lost 3 bases and the J gene lost 5 bases, with 14 bases spanning the gap. This CDR3 contains 14 residues.

The chain joins TRBV27 to TRBJ1-1, with D unclear. Germline-derived CDR1 and CDR2 are MNHEY and SMNVEV (reference sequence). This CDR3 has 13 amino acids. The V end lost 8 bases, the J end lost 1 base, and 11 bases lay between the germline ends. Here the CDR3 DNA reads TGTGCCAGCTCTTATGGGTCGAACACTGAAGCTTTCTTT. Amino acids: CASSYGSNTEAFF.

On this clonotype itself: One end of the junction does not line up with germline, which may come from a read error. This rearrangement joins TRBV12-3 or TRBV12-4 to TRBJ2-3; possible D gene TRBD2, 7 bases. This CDR3 has 15 residues. The CDR3 sequence is CASKSDGRGADTQYF. As DNA, the CDR3 is TGTGCCAGCAAGTCCGACGGCCGGGGGGCAGATACGCAATATTTT.

CDR3 protein: CASSAPAGEKYTQYF. In DNA form, the CDR3 reads TGTGCCAGCAGCGCGCCGGCGGGAGAGAAGTATACGCAGTATTTT. V usage is TRBV6-6 and J usage is TRBJ2-3, with TRBD2 matching 7 bases. The V gene end was trimmed by 6 bases and the J gene end by 7 bases; junction bases not matched to a gene: 13. The CDR3 extends over 15 amino acids. Germline assignment: CDR1 MNHNY and CDR2 SVGAGI (reference sequence).

The chain couples TRBV9 to TRBJ2-4, with a tentative D call TRBD1 (5 bases). The CDR3 extends over 18 amino acids. Germline V lookup: CDR1 SGDLS, CDR2 YYNGEE. Trimming left V 3 bases short and J 0 bases short, with 19 bases between. The chain's CDR3 is CASSATDQGGVAKNIQYF. In DNA, the CDR3 is TGTGCCAGCAGCGCCACTGATCAGGGTGGGGTAGCCAAAAACATTCAGTACTTC.

With respect to this clonotype: A junction end diverges from the germline sequence, so it may reflect a read error. This chain uses TRBV29-1 with TRBJ2-1, with D possibly TRBD2 on 5 matching bases. CDR3 length: 14 amino acids. The V gene's germline CDR1 is SQVTM and CDR2 ANQGSEA. This chain's CDR3 is CSVPTASSYTEQFF. The CDR3 bases are TGCAGCGTCCCCACAGCTAGCTCCTACACTGAGCAGTTCTTC.

The chain recombines TRBV24-1 with TRBJ2-3; the match to TRBD1 covers 7 bases. The ends lost 7 bases at V and 2 bases at J; junction bases unmatched: 5. Germline CDR1 KGHDR, CDR2 SFDVKD. The CDR3 totals 14 residues. CDR3 in amino acids: CATRKTGNTDTQYF. CDR3 DNA: TGTGCCACCAGAAAGACAGGGAACACAGATACGCAGTATTTT.

This clonotype came up a few times. The V gene is TRBV29-1, the J gene TRBJ2-7; tentatively, D is TRBD2 (5 bases). Trimming pared 0 bases from V and 2 bases from J, leaving 14 bases between. The germline V gene encodes CDR1 SQVTM and CDR2 ANQGSEA. CDR3 length: 15 amino acids. The DNA of the CDR3 is TGCAGCGTTGAAGATAGGCAGGCGGGCCCCTACGAGCAGTACTTC. Protein sequence: CSVEDRQAGPYEQYF.

To note about this clonotype: A junction end diverges from the germline sequence, so it may reflect a read error. The gene calls are TRBV4-2 and TRBJ2-7, with a tentative D call TRBD2 (6 bases). This CDR3 is built from 15 residues. The germline V gene has CDR1 LGHNA and CDR2 YNFKEQ. The CDR3 reads CASRQDAGSSYEQYF. The CDR3 coding sequence is TGTGCCAGCAGACAAGACGCGGGGAGCTCCTACGAGCAGTACTTC.

The chain joins TRBV7-2 to TRBJ2-7; D is ambiguous. Germline V gene data show CDR1 as SGHTA and CDR2 as FQGNSA. Trimming removed 1 base from V and 5 bases from J, with 6 bases in between. This CDR3 has 12 amino acids. CDR3: CASSLDSDEQYF. CDR3 in DNA: TGTGCCAGCAGCTTAGACTCGGACGAGCAGTACTTC. The full variable domain, rest sourced from reference TRBV7-2 and TRBJ2-7, is GAGVSQSPSNKVTEKGKDVELRCDPISGHTALYWYRQSLGQGLEFLIYFQGNSAPDKSGLPSDRFSAERTGGSVSTLTIQRTQQEDSAVYLCASSLDSDEQYFGPGTRLTVT.

This chain uses TRBV4-1 with TRBJ1-2; D not resolved. V was shortened by 3 bases and J by 5 bases, with 16 bases between the two germline ends. The germline gives CDR1 MGHRA, CDR2 YSYEKL. The CDR3 is 15 amino acids. The CDR3 loop reads CASSHDGGHRYGYTF. The CDR3 bases are TGCGCCAGCAGCCACGATGGAGGGCATCGGTATGGCTACACCTTC.

This chain joins TRBV5-8 and TRBJ2-6; maybe TRBD2 (6 bases). The CDR3 is 17 residues long. Trimming took 2 bases from V and 4 from J, leaving 16 bases between them. Germline values: CDR1 SGHTS, CDR2 YDEGEE. DNA for the CDR3: TGTGCCAGCAGCTTCCGGGCGGGGAAGTCCGGGGCCAACGTCCTGACTTTC. Translation: CASSFRAGKSGANVLTF.

The rearrangement links TRBV7-2 to TRBJ2-1, with D maybe TRBD1 (5 bases). CDR1 is SGHTA and CDR2 is FQGNSA in the germline V gene. The CDR3 covers 17 residues. The V end was cut by 1 base, the J end by 4 bases, with 17 bases between. In nucleotides, the CDR3 is TGTGCCAGCAGCTTAGGCTTGACCCCAAAGGGGTACAATGAGCAGTTCTTC. This codes for CASSLGLTPKGYNEQFF.

The chain uses TRBV2 and TRBJ1-6, with D hard to call. The CDR3 consists of 12 residues. Germline V lookup: CDR1 SNHLY, CDR2 FYNNEI. The V gene lost 3 bases and the J gene lost 7 bases, with 4 bases spanning the gap. The CDR3 protein is CASSELNSPLHF. The CDR3 DNA follows: TGTGCCAGCAGTGAGTTAAATTCACCCCTCCACTTT. The full variable domain, with the rest looked up from reference TRBV2 and TRBJ1-6, is EPEVTQTPSHQVTQMGQEVILRCVPISNHLYFYWYRQILGQKVEFLVSFYNNEISEKSEIFDDQFSVERPDGSNFTLKIRSTKLEDSAMYFCASSELNSPLHFGNGTRLTVT.